Listed below are T cell receptor beta chains from one sample, sequenced in a study of T cells in Graves' hyperthyroidism and ophthalmopathy. TCRdb reprocessed the multiplex PCR reads with MiXCR, giving one entry per CDR3 protein. The top ten clones hold 20% to 25% of a sample with around 300,000 distinct CDR3 sequences, roughly 13% of them seen once. Sequencing was performed on blood. The receptors originated from a woman aged 25 to 45 with Graves' hyperthyroidism. The CDR3 runs from the conserved cysteine through the conserved F or W. The order of the fields is V gene, D gene, clone size, J gene, CDR3 DNA, CDR3 protein. The D gene is left open where the match is weak. Some rows have no size entry. The others give once, few or many, or a class for an expanded clone.

TRBV7-9	NA	many	TRBJ1-4	TGTGCCAGCAGCCGCGGGCCGGAAAATGAAAAACTGTTTTTT	CASSRGPENEKLFF
TRBV20-1	TRBD1	NA	TRBJ1-5	TGCAGTGCTAGAAGCGAGGGACAGGGGGGCGTATTTGGCAATCAGCCCCAGCATTTT	CSARSEGQGGVFGNQPQHF
TRBV6-5	NA	few	TRBJ1-1	TGTGCCAGCAGTTACGGCTCTGAAGCTTTCTTT	CASSYGSEAFF
TRBV7-2	NA	few	TRBJ1-4	TGTGCCAGCAGCCCCGGAGACAGTACTAATGAAAAACTGTTTTTT	CASSPGDSTNEKLFF
TRBV3-1	TRBD2	many	TRBJ2-1	TGTGCCAGCAGTCATAGCGGCGGGAGCTCCTACAATGAGCAGTTCTTC	CASSHSGGSSYNEQFF
TRBV3-1	NA	many	TRBJ2-3	TGTGCCAGCAGTAGTAGGGGTGGAACAGGACGGCAGTATTTT	CASSSRGGTGRQYF
TRBV5-5	TRBD2	NA	TRBJ2-5	TGTGCCAGCAGCCGACTAGCGGGAGATATTTCAGAGACCCAGTACTTC	CASSRLAGDISETQYF
TRBV15	TRBD1	NA	TRBJ2-3	TGTGCCACCAGCCCCGGCCCGGGACAGGTGACAGATACGCAGTATTTT	CATSPGPGQVTDTQYF
TRBV12-3/TRBV12-4	NA	NA	TRBJ2-2	TGTGCCAGCAGTACTTATTTGGGGGGCGACACCGGGGAGCTGTTTTTT	CASSTYLGGDTGELFF
TRBV7-8	TRBD1	many	TRBJ1-5	TGTGCCAGCAGCTCACCAGGGGGGAATAGCAATCAGCCCCAGCATTTT	CASSSPGGNSNQPQHF
TRBV30	TRBD1	many	TRBJ1-2	TGTGCCTGGAGGAGGGACAGGGAAAACTATGGCTACACCTTC	CAWRRDRENYGYTF
TRBV6-1	TRBD2	NA	TRBJ2-1	TGTGCCAGCAGCCTAGCGGGAGGTATCGATGAGCAGTTCTTC	CASSLAGGIDEQFF
TRBV12-5	NA	many	TRBJ1-5	TGTGCTAGATACGGACAGTCCAATCAGCCCCAGCATTTT	CARYGQSNQPQHF
TRBV15	NA	many	TRBJ1-1	TGTGCCACCAGCAGAGATGGGCTCTCCGGCGGCACTGAAGCTTTCTTT	CATSRDGLSGGTEAFF
TRBV2	TRBD2	many	TRBJ2-1	TGTGCCAGCAGTGCCCATCCTAGCGGGGTCTATGAGCAGTTCTTC	CASSAHPSGVYEQFF
TRBV28	NA	many	TRBJ2-5	TGTGCCAGCACCCAAAGCTCCCTGCTTCACCAAGAGACCCAGTACTTC	CASTQSSLLHQETQYF
TRBV29-1	NA	few	TRBJ2-4	TGCAGCGCCTGGGTGACCCCCAAAAACATTCAGTACTTC	CSAWVTPKNIQYF
TRBV28	TRBD1	many	TRBJ2-6	TGTGCCAGCAGTTTATTTGGACAGGAGAGAGGGGCCAACGTCCTGACTTTC	CASSLFGQERGANVLTF
TRBV4-1	NA	once	TRBJ2-5	TGCGCCAGCAGCCAGGTCTCGGCACAAGAGACCCAGTACTTC	CASSQVSAQETQYF
TRBV2	TRBD1	many	TRBJ2-7	TGTGCCAGCAGTGAAGAAACAGGGGGCTACGAGCAGTACTTC	CASSEETGGYEQYF